Listed below are T cell receptor beta chains from one sample, sequenced in a study of T-cell memory formation after mild COVID-19. Each CDR3 protein is one row after TCRdb ran MiXCR on the 5' RACE reads. The sample has about 190,000 distinct CDR3 sequences; 20% to 25% are singletons. The sequenced sample was PBMCs or a T cell subset sorted from them (not recorded which). The receptors were sampled from an adult woman who had mild COVID-19 (a few samples of this study predate the infection). Cell type and time point are not known. The CDR3 runs from the conserved cysteine through the conserved F or W. The D gene is left open where the match is weak. Some rows mark clone size as missing; the rest say once, few, many or name a class of expanded clone.

d_call	j_call	v_call	clone_size	cdr3_aa	cdr3_nt
NA	TRBJ2-7	TRBV15	few	CATSRDDSSSYEQYF	TGTGCCACCAGCAGAGATGACAGTAGCTCTTACGAGCAGTACTTC
TRBD2	TRBJ2-7	TRBV9	NA	CASSVAASGAYEQYF	TGTGCCAGCAGCGTAGCGGCTAGCGGGGCCTACGAGCAGTACTTC
NA	TRBJ1-1	TRBV19	few	CASSTPGLSSEAFF	TGTGCCAGTAGTACCCCCGGGTTGAGTAGTGAAGCTTTCTTT
NA	TRBJ2-7	TRBV3-1	NA	CASSQGKGREGPAYEQYF	TGTGCCAGCAGCCAAGGCAAGGGGAGAGAGGGTCCGGCTTACGAGCAGTACTTC
TRBD1	TRBJ2-7	TRBV12-3/TRBV12-4	NA	CASRTLGQGGYEQYF	TGTGCCAGCAGGACCCTGGGACAGGGGGGTTACGAGCAGTACTTC
NA	TRBJ2-6	TRBV6-2/TRBV6-3	few	CASSAGSGANVLTF	TGTGCCAGCAGTGCCGGCTCTGGGGCCAACGTCCTGACTTTC
TRBD2	TRBJ2-7	TRBV7-8	medium-sized	CASSHLIGAGDPEQYF	TGTGCCAGCAGCCACCTGATTGGAGCGGGGGACCCCGAGCAGTACTTC
NA	TRBJ2-3	TRBV18	NA	CASSHPGPVGTDTQYF	TGTGCCAGCTCACACCCGGGACCCGTAGGCACAGATACGCAGTATTTT
NA	TRBJ1-1	TRBV7-9	few	CASSLGGANTEAFF	TGTGCCAGCAGCTTGGGGGGCGCGAACACTGAAGCTTTCTTT
TRBD1	TRBJ1-5	TRBV7-9	few	CASSLSTGGSQPQHF	TGTGCCAGCAGCTTATCGACAGGGGGTAGTCAGCCCCAGCATTTT
TRBD1	TRBJ1-1	TRBV2	few	CASTDRANTEAFF	TGTGCCAGCACGGACAGGGCAAACACTGAAGCTTTCTTT
NA	TRBJ2-7	TRBV4-3	NA	CASSQGLGGLYEQYF	TGCGCCAGCAGCCAAGGATTGGGGGGACTTTACGAGCAGTACTTC
NA	TRBJ1-2	TRBV7-8	NA	CASSLDVGAAIYGYTF	TGTGCCAGCAGCTTAGACGTAGGGGCGGCCATATATGGCTACACCTTC
NA	TRBJ2-7	TRBV2	few	CASSPGGVYEQYF	TGTGCCAGCAGTCCAGGGGGGGTTTACGAGCAGTACTTC
NA	TRBJ1-1	TRBV27	NA	CASSPGGSLNTEAFF	TGTGCCAGCAGTCCGGGCGGTAGTCTGAACACTGAAGCTTTCTTT
NA	TRBJ1-5	TRBV7-9	NA	CASSLASIGGNQPQHF	TGTGCCAGCAGCTTAGCGAGTATTGGCGGGAATCAGCCCCAGCATTTT
NA	TRBJ2-7	TRBV5-4	NA	CASRADGGVSEQYF	TGTGCCAGCAGGGCCGACGGCGGGGTTTCCGAGCAGTACTTC
TRBD1	TRBJ1-1	TRBV4-1	NA	CASSHVLGQGDTEAFF	TGCGCCAGCAGCCACGTACTGGGACAGGGGGACACTGAAGCTTTCTTT
TRBD2	TRBJ2-7	TRBV4-1	few	CASSQYSGGTYEQYF	TGCGCCAGCAGCCAGTATAGCGGGGGGACCTACGAGCAGTACTTC
NA	TRBJ2-3	TRBV5-1	NA	CASSLAAAPTDTQYF	TGCGCCAGCAGCTTGGCGGCAGCACCCACAGATACGCAGTATTTT
TRBD1	TRBJ1-1	TRBV20-1	NA	CSARDNQGTGLLLNTEAFF	TGCAGTGCTAGAGATAATCAGGGGACAGGTCTTCTTCTGAACACTGAAGCTTTCTTT
NA	TRBJ2-7	TRBV5-1	many	CASSPLEAGEQYF	TGCGCCAGCAGCCCCCTCGAAGCAGGGGAGCAGTACTTC
NA	TRBJ2-1	TRBV12-3/TRBV12-4	NA	CASTPSRDEQFF	TGTGCCAGCACTCCGAGCAGGGATGAGCAGTTCTTC
TRBD2	TRBJ2-7	TRBV6-1	few	CATSYSGSANEQYF	TGTGCCACCAGCTACAGCGGGAGCGCCAACGAGCAGTACTTC
NA	TRBJ1-2	TRBV5-1	few	CASSPSGTYHGYTF	TGCGCCAGCAGCCCCTCGGGGACATATCATGGCTACACCTTC
NA	TRBJ2-2	TRBV29-1	few	CSVEIGRNTGELFF	TGCAGCGTTGAAATAGGAAGGAACACCGGGGAGCTGTTTTTT
NA	TRBJ2-7	TRBV4-1	NA	CASSQDKGYEQYF	TGCGCCAGCAGCCAAGATAAAGGTTACGAGCAGTACTTC
NA	TRBJ2-1	TRBV20-1	NA	CSARDLSGALNEQFF	TGCAGTGCTAGAGATCTTAGTGGGGCACTAAATGAGCAGTTCTTC
NA	TRBJ1-1	TRBV7-9	NA	CASSLTGGLNTEAFF	TGTGCCAGCAGCTTAACCGGGGGGCTGAACACTGAAGCTTTCTTT
TRBD2	TRBJ2-3	TRBV27	few	CASRRLAGSSTDTQYF	TGTGCCAGCAGACGACTAGCGGGATCTAGCACAGATACGCAGTATTTT
NA	TRBJ1-1	TRBV9	NA	CASSTREDRRPPEAFF	TGTGCCAGCAGCACTAGAGAGGACCGGAGGCCCCCTGAAGCTTTCTTT
TRBD1	TRBJ2-7	TRBV29-1	NA	CSVEGTGKTYEQYF	TGCAGCGTTGAAGGGACAGGGAAAACCTACGAGCAGTACTTC